The rows below give T cell receptor beta chains drawn from one sample of a study of blood T cells in healthy people across ages. TCRdb independently ran MiXCR on the 5' RACE reads; one entry per CDR3 protein. The sample holds around 800,000 distinct CDR3 sequences, approximately 48% seen once. The sample was blood. The receptors shown here come from a man between 60 and 70 years old in good health. The CDR3 runs from the conserved cysteine through the conserved F or W. Fields, in order: J gene, V gene, clone size, CDR3 length, D gene, CDR3 DNA, CDR3 protein. The D gene is left open where the match is weak. Clone size, where shown, is once, few, many, or a class for clones that have expanded.

>TRBJ2-5|TRBV7-9|few|15|NA
TGTGCCAGCAGCCATAGACAGGACCCACCGCGGACCCAGTACTTC
CASSHRQDPPRTQYF
>TRBJ2-5|TRBV29-1|many|14|TRBD1
TGCAGCGTCCAGGGACAGCTGTACCAAGAGACCCAGTACTTC
CSVQGQLYQETQYF
>TRBJ2-3|TRBV9|NA|16|TRBD2
TGTGCCAGCAGCGTTCAGGGACTAGCGGGGCTAGATACGCAGTATTTT
CASSVQGLAGLDTQYF
>TRBJ1-4|TRBV20-1|few|13|NA
TGCAGTGCTGGGGACGGCCGGGCCGAAAAACTGTTTTTT
CSAGDGRAEKLFF
>TRBJ1-2|TRBV5-8|NA|14|NA
TGTGCCAGCAGCTTCCGGGAAACTAACTATGGCTACACCTTC
CASSFRETNYGYTF
>TRBJ1-1|TRBV10-3|NA|13|TRBD1
TGTGCCATCATCGAAGGACAGGGCACTGAAGCTTTCTTT
CAIIEGQGTEAFF
>TRBJ1-2|TRBV14|NA|13|NA
TGTGCCAGCAGCCGAGTGACGGCCTATGGCTACACCTTC
CASSRVTAYGYTF
>TRBJ1-2|TRBV12-3/TRBV12-4|few|13|NA
TGTGCCAGCAGTTTCCAGTCGAGGGATGGCTACACCTTC
CASSFQSRDGYTF
>TRBJ2-1|TRBV10-3|NA|14|NA
TGTGCCATCAGTGAAGGGACCCCAAGCTATGAGCAGTTCTTC
CAISEGTPSYEQFF
>TRBJ2-5|TRBV7-2|NA|14|NA
TGTGCCAGCACCATGGGGCCAATTTCGGAGACCCAGTACTTC
CASTMGPISETQYF
>TRBJ2-3|TRBV9|NA|14|NA
TGTGCCAGCAGCCCTATAGGGGCAACGGATACGCAGTATTTT
CASSPIGATDTQYF
>TRBJ2-2|TRBV7-2|NA|16|NA
TGTGCCAGCAGCCCTCCGGGGGGCAAGAACACCGGGGAGCTGTTTTTT
CASSPPGGKNTGELFF
>TRBJ2-7|TRBV5-5|NA|13|NA
TGTGCCAGCAGCCCCTGGACAGATCGCAAGCAGTACTTC
CASSPWTDRKQYF
>TRBJ2-2|TRBV29-1|once|13|NA
TGCAGCGTTGACACGGAGAACACCGGGGAGCTGTTTTTT
CSVDTENTGELFF
>TRBJ2-5|TRBV6-6|many|14|NA
TGTGCCAGCAGCCTACAGGGATTGAGAGAGACCCAGTACTTC
CASSLQGLRETQYF
>TRBJ2-3|TRBV7-2|NA|15|NA
TGTGCCAGCAGCGCCTATGGGCGGGACACGGATACGCAGTATTTT
CASSAYGRDTDTQYF
>TRBJ2-1|TRBV9|NA|14|TRBD2
TGTGCCAGCAGCGTTTGGGGGGGCTACAATGAGCAGTTCTTC
CASSVWGGYNEQFF
>TRBJ2-3|TRBV29-1|NA|13|NA
TGCAGCGTTACGACAAGGAGGGCAGATACGCAGTATTTT
CSVTTRRADTQYF
>TRBJ1-5|TRBV7-6|NA|18|NA
TGTGCCAGCCGCCGGTGGGATACAGGATCATATGGCAATCAGCCCCAGCATTTT
CASRRWDTGSYGNQPQHF
>TRBJ2-5|TRBV5-5|few|15|NA
TGTGCCAGCAGCTCTGGAATAGGGAGGCAAGAGACCCAGTACTTC
CASSSGIGRQETQYF
>TRBJ2-1|TRBV10-3|few|16|NA
TGTGCCATCAGCCGTGCCGCATCGCCCTCCTACAATGAGCAGTTCTTC
CAISRAASPSYNEQFF
>TRBJ1-5|TRBV5-1|few|13|NA
TGCGCCAGCAGCTTGGGCAAGAATCAGCCCCAGCATTTT
CASSLGKNQPQHF
>TRBJ1-5|TRBV5-1|NA|17|NA
TGCGCCAGCAGCTTGGATCCCATAAGGGATAGCAATCAGCCCCAGCATTTT
CASSLDPIRDSNQPQHF
>TRBJ1-1|TRBV20-1|NA|12|NA
TGCAGTGCTAGCCGAGGGGCCACTGAAGCTTTCTTT
CSASRGATEAFF
>TRBJ1-5|TRBV14|few|14|TRBD1
TGTGCCAGCAGCCAAGGACAGGGTAGACAGCCCCAGCATTTT
CASSQGQGRQPQHF
>TRBJ1-4|TRBV27|NA|15|NA
TGTGCCAGCAGCCCCAATGCGCACATACGGGAAAAACTGTTTTTT
CASSPNAHIREKLFF
>TRBJ1-5|TRBV4-3|few|15|TRBD1
TGCGCCAGCAGCCAAGGGACAGGGACAAATCAGCCCCAGCATTTT
CASSQGTGTNQPQHF
>TRBJ2-1|TRBV20-1|NA|14|NA
TGCAGTGCTAGAGACCGAACGGGGTTTAATGAGCAGTTCTTC
CSARDRTGFNEQFF
>TRBJ1-4|TRBV6-6|NA|14|NA
TGTGCCAGCAGTTACGGGCAGGGCAGTGAAAAACTGTTTTTT
CASSYGQGSEKLFF
>TRBJ1-1|TRBV30|NA|13|NA
TGTGCCTGGAGCAGGGGTTCGAACACTGAAGCTTTCTTT
CAWSRGSNTEAFF
>TRBJ2-5|TRBV6-5|NA|16|TRBD2
TGTGCCAGCAGTCGGACTAGCGGGGTGCACCAAGAGACCCAGTACTTC
CASSRTSGVHQETQYF
>TRBJ2-5|TRBV3-1|NA|15|TRBD1
TGTGCCAGCACCCACGGACAGGGAATAGGAGAGACCCAGTACTTC
CASTHGQGIGETQYF
>TRBJ2-1|TRBV18|NA|15|NA
TGTGCCAGCTCCCCTCAGGGAAACAGGTACAATGAGCAGTTCTTC
CASSPQGNRYNEQFF
>TRBJ2-7|TRBV18|few|15|TRBD1
TGTGCCAGCTCCCCAGGACAGGGGACAGGTTACGAGCAGTACTTC
CASSPGQGTGYEQYF
>TRBJ2-1|TRBV7-2|NA|12|NA
TGTGCCAGCAGCTCGTACGCTTACGAGCAGTTCTTC
CASSSYAYEQFF
>TRBJ2-5|TRBV21-1|NA|16|NA
TGTGCCAGCAGGGATCGAACGACAGGCCGCCAAGAGACCCAGTACTTC
CASRDRTTGRQETQYF
>TRBJ1-5|TRBV9|NA|13|NA
TGTGCCAGCAGCGCGCATAGCAATCAGCCCCAGCATTTT
CASSAHSNQPQHF
>TRBJ1-2|TRBV20-1|NA|15|TRBD1
TGCAGTGCTAGAGATGGGGACAGGGCTAACTATGGCTACACCTTC
CSARDGDRANYGYTF
>TRBJ2-3|TRBV28|few|13|TRBD2
TGTGCTGCGGGAGGGGGGGCGTTCGATACGCAGTATTTT
CAAGGGAFDTQYF
>TRBJ2-4|TRBV7-2|NA|17|TRBD2
TGTGCCAGCAGCTTATTGGTTAGCGGGGGTTCCTACAATGAGCAGTACTTC
CASSLLVSGGSYNEQYF
>TRBJ2-2|TRBV6-2/TRBV6-3|few|15|TRBD2
TGTGCCAGCAGCCCGACTAGCCCGAACACCGGGGAGCTGTTTTTT
CASSPTSPNTGELFF
>TRBJ2-1|TRBV6-2/TRBV6-3|NA|14|NA
TGTGCCAGCAGCGTCAGTCGACCCTACAATGAGCAGTTCTTC
CASSVSRPYNEQFF
>TRBJ2-2|TRBV6-6|NA|14|NA
TGTGCCAGCAGTTACCGGAGAGGCCCCGGGGAGCTGTTTTTT
CASSYRRGPGELFF